The rows below give T cell receptor beta chains drawn from one sample of a study of CD8 T cells in ankylosing spondylitis. TCRdb redid the calling of the 5' RACE reads with MiXCR, one entry per CDR3 protein. The sample carries fewer than 550,000 distinct CDR3 sequences, roughly 5.2% recorded once. Sequencing was carried out using blood, either unsorted or a sorted T cell fraction (not recorded which). Receptors were obtained from a male donor with ankylosing spondylitis. Both conserved end residues are part of each CDR3. Each record gives: D gene, V gene, J gene, clone size, CDR3 protein, CDR3 DNA. The D gene is left open where the match is weak. A clone size is listed for some rows: how often the clone was seen (once, few, many), or a class if it is expanded.

D: TRBD1
V: TRBV20-1
J: TRBJ1-4
size: many
CDR3: CSARPGGLREKLFF
DNA: TGCAGTGCTAGGCCAGGGGGTCTTCGCGAAAAACTGTTTTTT

D: NA
V: TRBV10-3
J: TRBJ1-1
size: many
CDR3: CAITPGLPTEAFF
DNA: TGTGCCATCACGCCCGGGCTTCCCACTGAAGCTTTCTTT

D: NA
V: TRBV28
J: TRBJ1-2
size: NA
CDR3: CASSFTGYYGYTF
DNA: TGTGCCAGCAGTTTTACCGGATACTATGGCTACACCTTC

D: TRBD1
V: TRBV2
J: TRBJ2-7
size: many
CDR3: CASSEYGTGLEQYF
DNA: TGTGCCAGCAGTGAATATGGGACAGGACTCGAGCAGTACTTC

D: TRBD2
V: TRBV20-1
J: TRBJ2-7
size: many
CDR3: CSARPPGLAGGYRGHF
DNA: TGCAGTGCTAGGCCGCCGGGACTAGCGGGGGGATATAGGGGACACTTC

D: NA
V: TRBV6-5
J: TRBJ2-5
size: few
CDR3: CASSYVQGAPQETQYF
DNA: TGTGCCAGCAGTTACGTCCAGGGCGCACCACAAGAGACCCAGTACTTC

D: NA
V: TRBV20-1
J: TRBJ2-7
size: many
CDR3: CSAETGESYEQYF
DNA: TGCAGTGCTGAGACAGGAGAGTCCTACGAGCAGTACTTC

D: NA
V: TRBV3-1
J: TRBJ1-5
size: many
CDR3: CASSPDSAQPQHF
DNA: TGTGCCAGCAGCCCGGACAGCGCTCAGCCCCAGCATTTT

D: NA
V: TRBV6-1
J: TRBJ1-3
size: many
CDR3: CASSLSPPSYSGNTIYF
DNA: TGTGCCAGCAGCCTGTCCCCCCCAAGTTATTCTGGAAACACCATATATTTT

D: TRBD1
V: TRBV27
J: TRBJ1-4
size: many
CDR3: CASSLGGTGREKLFF
DNA: TGTGCCAGCAGTTTGGGCGGGACAGGGCGTGAAAAACTGTTTTTT

D: TRBD2
V: TRBV15
J: TRBJ2-7
size: NA
CDR3: CATSRHFSGSDDEQYF
DNA: TGTGCCACCAGCAGGCATTTTAGCGGGAGTGACGACGAGCAGTACTTC

D: NA
V: TRBV10-3
J: TRBJ2-7
size: many
CDR3: CAISEGVREQYF
DNA: TGTGCCATCAGTGAGGGGGTACGCGAGCAGTACTTC

D: NA
V: TRBV20-1
J: TRBJ2-7
size: many
CDR3: CSATRGSEQYF
DNA: TGCAGTGCTACAAGGGGATCCGAGCAGTACTTC

D: NA
V: TRBV20-1
J: TRBJ1-6
size: many
CDR3: CSATRGEGSSPLHF
DNA: TGCAGTGCTACTAGGGGGGAAGGTAGTTCACCCCTCCACTTT

D: NA
V: TRBV6-2/TRBV6-3
J: TRBJ1-1
size: many
CDR3: CASSYGDRDPFF
DNA: TGTGCCAGCAGTTACGGAGATCGTGACCCTTTCTTT

D: NA
V: TRBV15
J: TRBJ2-1
size: NA
CDR3: CATSSGAYSSYNEQFF
DNA: TGTGCCACCAGCTCGGGGGCATACAGCTCCTACAATGAGCAGTTCTTC

D: NA
V: TRBV10-1
J: TRBJ1-5
size: many
CDR3: CASSPSGYPSQPQHF
DNA: TGCGCCAGCAGCCCCTCAGGGTACCCATCCCAGCCCCAGCATTTT

D: NA
V: TRBV25-1
J: TRBJ1-3
size: many
CDR3: CASSTIGNTIYF
DNA: TGTGCCAGCAGTACCATCGGAAACACCATATATTTT

D: NA
V: TRBV7-2
J: TRBJ2-3
size: many
CDR3: CASSFYRETTDTQYF
DNA: TGTGCCAGCAGCTTCTACAGGGAAACCACAGATACGCAGTATTTT

D: TRBD2
V: TRBV12-3/TRBV12-4
J: TRBJ2-2
size: NA
CDR3: CASSFSSRGGGELFF
DNA: TGTGCCAGCAGTTTTTCTAGCCGCGGGGGCGGGGAGCTGTTTTTT

D: TRBD1
V: TRBV7-9
J: TRBJ1-1
size: many
CDR3: CASSSDRGGNVRTEAFF
DNA: TGTGCCAGCAGCTCCGACAGGGGGGGAAACGTGCGCACTGAAGCTTTCTTT

D: NA
V: TRBV5-1
J: TRBJ2-7
size: many
CDR3: CASSTSGNTYEQYF
DNA: TGCGCCAGCAGCACCTCAGGGAATACCTACGAGCAGTACTTC

D: NA
V: TRBV4-3
J: TRBJ2-7
size: many
CDR3: CASSPRAGEQYF
DNA: TGCGCCAGCAGCCCAAGAGCGGGCGAGCAGTACTTC

D: NA
V: TRBV29-1
J: TRBJ1-1
size: many
CDR3: CSFSRGGDEAFF
DNA: TGCAGCTTCTCCCGCGGGGGAGATGAAGCTTTCTTT

D: NA
V: TRBV5-1
J: TRBJ2-2
size: many
CDR3: CASSLVWGQDTGELFF
DNA: TGCGCCAGCAGCTTGGTCTGGGGGCAGGACACCGGGGAGCTGTTTTTT

D: NA
V: TRBV7-9
J: TRBJ2-3
size: many
CDR3: CASKTREVLGTQYF
DNA: TGTGCCAGCAAGACGAGGGAAGTTTTAGGTACGCAGTATTTT

D: NA
V: TRBV28
J: TRBJ1-2
size: NA
CDR3: CASSKFGSTGGYTF
DNA: TGTGCCAGCAGTAAATTCGGGTCGACGGGTGGCTACACCTTC

D: TRBD1
V: TRBV11-2
J: TRBJ1-4
size: many
CDR3: CASSLEGASGKLFF
DNA: TGTGCCAGCAGCTTGGAGGGGGCCTCGGGGAAACTGTTTTTT

D: NA
V: TRBV5-1
J: TRBJ2-5
size: many
CDR3: CASSLARFGETQYF
DNA: TGCGCCAGCAGCTTGGCTAGGTTTGGAGAGACCCAGTACTTC

D: TRBD2
V: TRBV4-3
J: TRBJ2-4
size: many
CDR3: CASSLAFSGRGNIQYF
DNA: TGCGCCAGCAGCCTTGCATTTAGCGGGAGAGGCAACATTCAGTACTTC

D: TRBD1
V: TRBV27
J: TRBJ1-5
size: many
CDR3: CASSFRGGQPQHF
DNA: TGTGCCAGCAGTTTCAGGGGGGGGCAGCCCCAGCATTTT

D: NA
V: TRBV11-2
J: TRBJ2-2
size: many
CDR3: CASSLDGERGTGELFF
DNA: TGTGCCAGCAGCTTAGATGGGGAACGGGGCACCGGGGAGCTGTTTTTT

D: TRBD1
V: TRBV20-1
J: TRBJ1-1
size: NA
CDR3: CSARSGQGDTEAFF
DNA: TGCAGTGCTAGATCGGGACAGGGCGACACTGAAGCTTTCTTT

D: NA
V: TRBV29-1
J: TRBJ1-1
size: many
CDR3: CSALGGTEAFF
DNA: TGCAGCGCCCTAGGGGGCACTGAAGCTTTCTTT

D: TRBD2
V: TRBV29-1
J: TRBJ2-3
size: many
CDR3: CSVEVLGGDEYF
DNA: TGCAGCGTTGAAGTATTGGGAGGGGATGAGTATTTT

D: TRBD2
V: TRBV29-1
J: TRBJ2-7
size: many
CDR3: CSVDRVAGTLVEQYF
DNA: TGCAGCGTTGACCGCGTAGCGGGTACACTTGTGGAGCAGTACTTC

D: NA
V: TRBV11-1
J: TRBJ2-3
size: many
CDR3: CASTIGGLTDTQYF
DNA: TGTGCCAGCACCATAGGCGGACTCACAGATACGCAGTATTTT

D: NA
V: TRBV5-1
J: TRBJ2-5
size: many
CDR3: CASSLGWRETQYF
DNA: TGCGCCAGCAGCTTGGGATGGCGAGAGACCCAGTACTTC

D: NA
V: TRBV20-1
J: TRBJ1-1
size: many
CDR3: CSARMTVDTEAFF
DNA: TGCAGTGCTAGGATGACAGTGGACACTGAAGCTTTCTTT

D: NA
V: TRBV5-6
J: TRBJ1-1
size: many
CDR3: CASSLWTAEAFF
DNA: TGTGCCAGCAGCCTCTGGACAGCTGAAGCTTTCTTT

D: NA
V: TRBV12-3/TRBV12-4
J: TRBJ1-1
size: many
CDR3: CASSFLGAEAFF
DNA: TGTGCCAGCAGCTTCTTGGGTGCTGAAGCTTTCTTT

D: TRBD1
V: TRBV10-2
J: TRBJ1-1
size: few
CDR3: CASKGQGNTEAFF
DNA: TGCGCCAGCAAAGGACAGGGGAACACTGAAGCTTTCTTT

D: NA
V: TRBV7-6
J: TRBJ2-7
size: many
CDR3: CASSQRGPYEQYF
DNA: TGTGCCAGCAGTCAACGGGGACCTTACGAGCAGTACTTC

D: NA
V: TRBV6-4
J: TRBJ2-7
size: many
CDR3: CASRADRRYICEQYF
DNA: TGTGCCAGCAGGGCGGATAGGAGATATATTTGCGAGCAGTACTTC

D: NA
V: TRBV29-1
J: TRBJ2-1
size: many
CDR3: CSVKRVDSYNEQFF
DNA: TGCAGCGTTAAGAGAGTAGACTCCTACAATGAGCAGTTCTTC

D: NA
V: TRBV9
J: TRBJ2-7
size: NA
CDR3: CASSVVGQSYEQYF
DNA: TGTGCCAGCAGCGTAGTTGGACAAAGCTACGAGCAGTACTTC

D: TRBD2
V: TRBV28
J: TRBJ2-3
size: many
CDR3: CAGSGLAGNTDTQYF
DNA: TGTGCCGGATCGGGACTAGCGGGGAACACAGATACGCAGTATTTT

D: NA
V: TRBV28
J: TRBJ1-2
size: few
CDR3: CASTREPYANYGYTF
DNA: TGTGCCAGCACCCGGGAGCCCTATGCTAACTATGGCTACACCTTC

D: NA
V: TRBV27
J: TRBJ2-2
size: many
CDR3: CASSSRNRELFF
DNA: TGTGCCAGCAGTTCCCGTAACAGGGAGCTGTTTTTT

D: NA
V: TRBV6-7
J: TRBJ2-3
size: few
CDR3: CASSYLGHSTDTQYF
DNA: TGTGCCAGCAGTTATCTGGGACATTCTACAGATACGCAGTATTTT

D: NA
V: TRBV5-6
J: TRBJ2-2
size: many
CDR3: CASSLPWGSSNTGELFF
DNA: TGTGCCAGCAGCTTGCCCTGGGGGTCCTCGAACACCGGGGAGCTGTTTTTT

D: NA
V: TRBV7-9
J: TRBJ2-2
size: few
CDR3: CASSLEDPTGELFF
DNA: TGTGCCAGCAGCTTAGAAGATCCCACCGGGGAGCTGTTTTTT

D: NA
V: TRBV5-1
J: TRBJ2-5
size: many
CDR3: CASSLSPQETQYF
DNA: TGCGCCAGCAGCTTGTCCCCCCAAGAGACCCAGTACTTC

D: NA
V: TRBV27
J: TRBJ2-7
size: NA
CDR3: CASSLRVYYEQYF
DNA: TGTGCCAGCAGTTTAAGGGTTTACTACGAGCAGTACTTC

D: TRBD2
V: TRBV20-1
J: TRBJ2-7
size: NA
CDR3: CCARDLLASGGSYEQYF
DNA: TGCTGTGCTAGAGATCTTCTGGCTAGCGGGGGGTCCTACGAGCAGTACTTC

D: NA
V: TRBV20-1
J: TRBJ2-5
size: many
CDR3: CSVPGLGEETQYF
DNA: TGCAGTGTTCCAGGGCTAGGTGAAGAGACCCAGTACTTC

D: NA
V: TRBV6-1
J: TRBJ1-2
size: many
CDR3: CASSPSGTAPRCTF
DNA: TGTGCCAGCAGTCCGTCCGGGACTGCACCGAGGTGCACCTTC